This entry lists 15 T cell receptor beta chains sequenced from one sample in a study of cytomegalovirus exposure and HLA in healthy donors. Primers: 60 Vbeta forward and 13 Jbeta reverse. The data were produced by immunoSEQ multiplex PCR, yet TCRdb's version contains in-frame clones alone and is incomplete. The table includes 85,000 to 120,000 clones, more than 65% detected once. Material for sequencing was PBMCs. Receptors originate from a boy aged 10-17 years in good health and CMV-seronegative.

The J gene is TRBJ2-5, the V gene TRBV15; 7 positions match TRBD2. The CDR3 has 10 residues. Germline V CDR1 and CDR2: LNHNV, YYDKDF (reference sequence). Trimming at V came to 8 bases and at J to 9 bases, leaving 3 bases not matched to a gene. CDR3 nucleotide sequence: TGTGCCACCGCCGGGAGGTCCCAGTACTTC. Translated, it gives CATAGRSQYF.

The rearrangement joins TRBV7-7 to TRBJ2-5, with D hard to call. The CDR3 totals 13 residues. Trimming shortened V by 5 bases and J by 5 bases, and 12 bases separated the two germline ends. CDR1 is SSHAT, CDR2 FNYEAQ, per germline (reference sequence). The DNA of the CDR3 is TGTGCCAGCAGCCTTAGTCATTTGGAGACCCAGTACTTC. Residues: CASSLSHLETQYF.

The chain uses TRBV7-3 and TRBJ2-2; a weak D match, TRBD2 (6 bases). With 7 bases removed from V and 2 bases from J, the gap between germline ends came to 11 bases. The CDR3 runs 14 residues. Germline loops: CDR1 SGHTA, CDR2 FQGTGA. The CDR3 DNA follows: TGTGCCAGCAAGGGAGGCAGTAACACCGGGGAGCTGTTTTTT. Its protein product is CASKGGSNTGELFF. Full variable domain (rest looked up from reference TRBV7-3 and TRBJ2-2): GAGVSQTPSNKVTEKGKYVELRCDPISGHTALYWYRQSLGQGPEFLIYFQGTGAADDSGLPNDRFFAVRPEGSVSTLKIQRTERGDSAVYLCASKGGSNTGELFFGEGSRLTVL.

Only a few counts were recorded for this clone. The rearrangement links TRBV5-1 to TRBJ2-1, with a tentative D call TRBD2 (7 bases). CDR3 size: 18 residues. The germline CDR1 and CDR2 sequences are SGHRS and YFSETQ. The V end was cut by 4 bases, the J end by 6 bases, with 26 bases between. The CDR3 loop is CASSENGNGGPSFNEQFF. CDR3 DNA: TGCGCCAGCAGCGAAAATGGAAACGGGGGGCCCTCGTTCAATGAGCAGTTCTTC.

The chain has TRBV5-4 and TRBJ1-3; possibly TRBD1 for D (6 bases). This CDR3 is built from 14 residues. Germline CDR1 SGHNT, CDR2 YYREEE (reference sequence). Trimming shortened V by 5 bases and J by 0 bases, and 9 bases separated the two germline ends. Here the CDR3 reads CASRDRNSGNTIYF. The CDR3 region has the DNA TGTGCCAGCAGGGACAGAAACTCTGGAAACACCATATATTTT. Combining the CDR3 with reference TRBV5-4 and TRBJ1-3 gives the whole variable domain ETGVTQSPTHLIKTRGQQVTLRCSSQSGHNTVSWYQQALGQGPQFIFQYYREEENGRGNFPPRFSGLQFPNYSSELNVNALELDDSALYLCASRDRNSGNTIYFGEGSWLTVV.

This rearrangement joins TRBV7-2 to TRBJ1-2, with D uncertain. The ends were cut back, 3 bases at V and 4 bases at J, with 12 bases in the middle. Germline V lookup: CDR1 SGHTA, CDR2 FQGNSA. The CDR3 is made up of 14 amino acids. CDR3 nucleotides: TGTGCCAGCAGCTTCCGGGAGCAGATCTATGGCTACACCTTC. Translation: CASSFREQIYGYTF.

This clone was counted once. V gene TRBV7-2 combines with J gene TRBJ1-2, with D hard to call. The V and J ends lost 7 bases and 0 bases respectively, with 15 bases between them. The CDR3 spans 15 residues. CDR1 and CDR2 (germline): SGHTA, FQGNSA. This chain's CDR3 is CASTKSVGANYGYTF. Here the CDR3 DNA reads TGTGCCAGCACCAAAAGCGTGGGAGCTAACTATGGCTACACCTTC.

This rearrangement joins TRBV10-2 to TRBJ1-2; TRBD1 matches at 7 bases. The CDR3 contains 13 residues. Germline CDR1 and CDR2: WSHSY and SAAADI. The V segment lost 6 bases and the J segment 4 bases; nucleotides outside the gene matches: 5. The CDR3 sequence is CASSPDRAYGYTF. The CDR3 nucleotides read TGCGCCAGCAGCCCCGACAGGGCCTATGGCTACACCTTC.

This sequence joins TRBV7-8 and TRBJ2-7; 7 bases align to TRBD1. J lost 1 base, V lost 6 bases, and 9 bases had no gene match. The CDR3 spans 15 residues. In germline, CDR1 is SGHVS, CDR2 FQNEAQ. CDR3 amino acids: CASSRGQAPSYEQYF. The CDR3 bases are TGTGCCAGCAGTCGCGGACAGGCCCCTTCCTACGAGCAGTACTTC.

The rearrangement joins TRBV5-1 to TRBJ2-1; 9 bases map to TRBD2. Germline CDR1 reads SGHRS; CDR2 reads YFSETQ. V lost 3 bases to trimming and J lost 8 bases; unmatched junction nucleotides: 12. This CDR3 is built from 16 residues. The CDR3 DNA follows: TGCGCCAGCAGCTCTCTTTTGAGCGGGGGGTCCTATGAGCAGTTCTTC. Its translation is CASSSLLSGGSYEQFF.

The gene calls are TRBV11-2 and TRBJ2-7; perhaps TRBD2 as D (6 bases). CDR1 SGHAT and CDR2 FQNNGV come from the germline V gene. Trimming cost V 5 bases and J 5 bases, with 22 bases left between them. CDR3 length: 16 amino acids. This CDR3 is CASSQDTSFRAHEQYF. CDR3 bases: TGTGCCAGCAGCCAGGACACTAGCTTTCGGGCCCACGAGCAGTACTTC. The whole variable domain, remainder taken from reference TRBV11-2 and TRBJ2-7, is EAGVAQSPRYKIIEKRQSVAFWCNPISGHATLYWYQQILGQGPKLLIQFQNNGVVDDSQLPKDRFSAERLKGVDSTLKIQPAKLEDSAVYLCASSQDTSFRAHEQYFGPGTRLTVT.

The chain carries TRBV5-6 and TRBJ1-1; D call uncertain. Germline V gene lookup returns CDR1 SGHDT and CDR2 YYEEEE. V lost 0 bases to trimming and J lost 1 base, with 7 bases between them. The CDR3 covers 14 residues. Here the CDR3 DNA reads TGTGCCAGCAGCTTGGATCCGAGGAACACTGAAGCTTTCTTT. Translated: CASSLDPRNTEAFF.

The CDR3 DNA is TGCGCCAGCAGCTTGCCCAGGGGCGAGCAGTACTTC. This gives the protein CASSLPRGEQYF. The chain combines TRBV5-1 with TRBJ2-7, with a weak D call TRBD1 (6 bases). The CDR3 is made up of 12 amino acids. Trimming left V 1 base short and J 6 bases short, with 8 bases between. Germline V gene lookup returns CDR1 SGHRS and CDR2 YFSETQ.

This clone has only one observation. CDR3 sequence: CASRPGLGNQPQHF. The CDR3 DNA sequence: TGTGCCAGCAGACCGGGACTGGGCAATCAGCCCCAGCATTTT. The gene calls are TRBV5-8 and TRBJ1-5; D may be TRBD1 (5 bases). Germline V gives CDR1 SGHTS, CDR2 YDEGEE. This CDR3 spans 14 amino acids. Trimming cost V 5 bases and J 2 bases, with 11 bases left between them.

The chain's CDR3 is CASSTQGLSTEQYF. The DNA for the CDR3 is TGTGCCAGCAGCACCCAGGGCCTTTCTACCGAGCAGTACTTC. The gene calls are TRBV7-4 and TRBJ2-7; D is perhaps TRBD1 (5 bases). Germline CDR1 is SGHVT and CDR2 is SQSDAQ. This CDR3 has 14 residues. The germline V and J ends were trimmed by 5 bases and 6 bases, with 17 bases remaining between them.